These 17 T cell receptor beta chains came from one sample sequenced in a study of blood T cell repertoires in COVID-19. Profiling relied on immunoSEQ multiplex PCR, and the TCRdb table lists in-frame clones only, not all of them. The sample has about 110,000 clones; more than 80% are singletons. Sequencing was done on a sample of peripheral blood. These receptors were obtained from a woman at least 80 years old with acute or convalescent COVID-19.

This chain connects TRBV21-1 to TRBJ2-7; the DNA was not compared with TRBD1, the D call given in the table. TRBV21-1 is a pseudogene. This CDR3 has 18 residues. In nucleotides, the CDR3 is TGTGCCAGCAGCAAAGATCCCCTCACAGGGTCGGGATTCTACGAGCAGTACTTC. The encoded protein is CASSKDPLTGSGFYEQYF.

This sequence joins TRBV6-2 or TRBV6-3 and TRBJ2-4; 9 bases are a match to TRBD2. This CDR3 has 18 residues. Trimming cost V 6 bases and J 8 bases; bases outside gene matches: 20. Germline V lookup: CDR1 MNHEY, CDR2 SVGEGT. The CDR3 sequence is CASSAGSSLAGKGDIQYF. The CDR3 DNA reads as TGTGCCAGCAGCGCCGGGTCATCTCTAGCGGGGAAGGGGGACATTCAGTACTTC.

V gene TRBV27 combines with J gene TRBJ1-5; a possible D gene is TRBD1 (5 bases). Germline V lookup: CDR1 MNHEY, CDR2 SMNVEV (reference sequence). CDR3 length: 15 residues. V lost 8 bases and J lost 6, with 20 bases in between. The CDR3 nucleotides are TGTGCCAGCTGTATCAATTCAGGGTCAGGTCAGCCCCAGCATTTT. This codes for CASCINSGSGQPQHF.

The chain recombines TRBV6-5 with TRBJ2-5; 7 nucleotides line up with TRBD2. The CDR3 contains 15 residues. Trimming at V came to 4 bases and at J to 2 bases, leaving 7 bases not matched to a gene. Per germline, CDR1 MNHEY and CDR2 SVGAGI. The CDR3 DNA is TGTGCCAGCAGTTTCGCTAGCGGACAACAAGAGACCCAGTACTTC. It translates to CASSFASGQQETQYF.

The chain carries TRBV7-3 and TRBJ2-1; TRBD2 is a possible D gene (7 bases). Trimming removed 1 base from V and 5 bases from J, with 18 bases in between. Germline-derived CDR1 and CDR2 are SGHTA and FQGTGA. The CDR3 sequence is 17 residues long. The CDR3 loop reads CASSLKGGGGGNNEQFF. The CDR3 DNA is TGTGCCAGCAGCTTAAAGGGGGGGGGCGGGGGAAACAATGAGCAGTTCTTC.

For this clone: An end of the junction differs from the germline gene, which may be a read error. The chain has TRBV15 and TRBJ2-5; TRBD1 agrees at 9 bases. Germline CDR1 and CDR2: LNHNV and YYDKDF (reference sequence). The CDR3 is made up of 20 amino acids. The CDR3 sequence is CVTSRDLSRGTGPYQETQYF. CDR3 in DNA: TGTGTCACCAGCAGAGATCTGAGTAGGGGGACAGGGCCGTACCAAGAGACCCAGTACTTC.

J is TRBJ2-7 and V is TRBV7-3, with D perhaps TRBD1 (5 bases). Trimming removed 2 bases at V and 4 bases at J, with 9 bases between. The CDR3 extends over 13 amino acids. In germline, CDR1 is SGHTA, CDR2 FQGTGA. The CDR3 DNA reads as TGTGCCAGCAGCTTACGGCAGGGTTACGAGCAGTACTTC. It specifies CASSLRQGYEQYF.

The J gene is TRBJ1-2, the V gene TRBV10-3, with D possibly TRBD1 on 6 matching bases. Trimming shortened V by 0 bases and J by 6 bases, and 11 bases separated the two germline ends. Germline loops: CDR1 ENHRY, CDR2 SYGVKD. CDR3 length: 14 amino acids. CDR3 loop: CAISESGRGDGYTF. The CDR3 bases are TGTGCCATCAGTGAGTCGGGCAGGGGCGATGGCTACACCTTC.

The V and J genes are TRBV6-1 and TRBJ1-4; 7 bases fit TRBD1. The CDR3 is 15 residues long. J gave up 6 bases and V 0 bases, and 4 bases lay outside the gene matches. Germline V gene lookup returns CDR1 MNHNS and CDR2 SASEGT. The CDR3 DNA reads as TGTGCCAGCAGTGAAGCGCCAGGGGGTTATGAAAAACTGTTTTTT. Protein: CASSEAPGGYEKLFF.

This clone is a singleton in its sample. The V gene is TRBV11-2, the J gene TRBJ2-7; unclear D gene. Germline CDR1 is SGHAT and CDR2 is FQNNGV. This CDR3 has 13 amino acids. Trimming took 3 bases from V and 2 from J, leaving 8 bases between them. CDR3 nucleotide sequence: TGTGCCAGCAGCTTGACACGAACCTACGAGCAGTACTTC. Translated: CASSLTRTYEQYF.

The rearrangement joins TRBV6-4 to TRBJ2-1, with a tentative D call TRBD1 (5 bases). This CDR3 comprises 15 residues. Trimming left V 6 bases short and J 8 bases short, with 20 bases between. Germline values: CDR1 MRHNA, CDR2 SNTAGT. CDR3 residues: CASSKLPGPGHEQFF. CDR3 DNA: TGTGCCAGCAGCAAACTTCCGGGCCCAGGGCATGAGCAGTTCTTC.

The chain links TRBV15 to TRBJ2-3; perhaps TRBD2 as D (5 bases). This CDR3 spans 14 amino acids. The germline V gene encodes CDR1 LNHNV and CDR2 YYDKDF (reference sequence). Deletions cut 8 bases from V and 4 bases from J, with 16 bases between. The CDR3 loop is CATGESGGADTQYF. As DNA, the CDR3 is TGTGCCACCGGGGAGAGTGGTGGCGCAGATACGCAGTATTTT.

The CDR3 sequence is CASSPGTGGGYGYTF. CDR3 bases: TGTGCCAGCAGCCCCGGGACAGGGGGCGGGTATGGCTACACCTTC. This sequence joins TRBV3-1 (or the pseudogene TRBV3-2) and TRBJ1-2; the match to TRBD1 covers 12 bases. V dropped 4 bases and J dropped 5; count of bases not matched to a gene: 5. CDR3 length: 15 residues. The germline V gene encodes CDR1 LGHDT and CDR2 YNNKEL (reference sequence).

The CDR3 sequence is CAWRLGGQGNYGYTF. The CDR3 coding sequence is TGTGCCTGGAGGTTGGGGGGACAGGGGAACTATGGCTACACCTTC. This chain links TRBV30 with TRBJ1-2; 10 nucleotides line up with TRBD1. J lost 2 bases, V lost 3 bases, and 6 bases had no gene match. The CDR3 is 15 residues long. Germline V CDR1 and CDR2: GTSNPN, SVGIG (reference sequence).

The rearrangement links TRBV19 to TRBJ2-3; 9 nucleotides align to TRBD2. Germline V lookup: CDR1 LNHDA, CDR2 SQIVND (reference sequence). The CDR3 covers 15 residues. The V and J ends lost 7 bases and 2 bases, in that order; junction bases with no gene match: 7. CDR3 protein: CASTTSGGITDTQYF. For the CDR3, the DNA is TGTGCCAGTACCACAAGCGGGGGGATCACAGATACGCAGTATTTT.

The genes are TRBV12-3 or TRBV12-4 and TRBJ2-5; maybe TRBD2 (6 bases). The CDR3 length is 13 residues. V was clipped by 6 bases and J by 3 bases, with 11 bases between them. CDR3 residues: CASSRDSEETQYF. CDR3 sequence (DNA): TGTGCCAGCAGCCGGGACTCAGAAGAGACCCAGTACTTC.

The J gene is TRBJ2-1, the V gene TRBV7-9, with D maybe TRBD1 (5 bases). The V gene lost 5 bases and the J gene lost 6 bases, with 17 bases spanning the gap. Germline loops: CDR1 SEHNR, CDR2 FQNEAQ (reference sequence). The CDR3 sequence is 15 residues long. Written as DNA, the CDR3 is TGTGCCAGCAGCGTAGGACATCCAGCTTTCAATGAGCAGTTCTTC. Translated: CASSVGHPAFNEQFF.